A selection of T cell receptor beta chains follows, all from one sample in a study of blood T cells in healthy people across ages. TCRdb reprocessed the 5' RACE reads via MiXCR and lists one record per CDR3 protein. The sample lists about 1,800,000 distinct CDR3 sequences, about 30% occurring once. Sequencing was performed on blood. The origin of the receptors is a woman aged 25 to 45 in good health. CDR3s include the opening cysteine and the closing phenylalanine or tryptophan. A D gene is named only where the DNA matches it firmly. The size of a clone is reported for some rows only, either as once, few or many, or as a class for expanded clones.

TRBV6-2/TRBV6-3	TRBJ2-7	.	.	TGTGCCAGCAAAGAGGCGAGGGAGCAGTACTTC	CASKEAREQYF
TRBV20-1	TRBJ1-6	few	.	TGCAGTGCTAGACAGGGTTCCCGTTTGGCACCCCTCCACTTT	CSARQGSRLAPLHF
TRBV29-1	TRBJ1-2	many	.	TGCAGCGTTCCGAATGGCTACACCTTC	CSVPNGYTF
TRBV20-1	TRBJ2-1	few	.	TGCAGTCTTCAAGGCCGACGATCAGCTGAGCAGTTCTTC	CSLQGRRSAEQFF
TRBV10-3	TRBJ1-5	.	.	TGTGCCATCAGTGAACCCGATCAGCCCCAGCATTTT	CAISEPDQPQHF
TRBV5-1	TRBJ2-2	.	.	TGCGCCAGCAGCTGGGATCGGGGCCCCGGGGAGCTGTTTTTT	CASSWDRGPGELFF
TRBV7-9	TRBJ2-7	few	.	TGTGCCAGCAGCCTTGGCGGGACCGCAGCCCACGAGCAGTACTTC	CASSLGGTAAHEQYF
TRBV28	TRBJ2-5	.	TRBD1	TGTGCCAGCAGTTTGTTACAGGGGGGCAATGAGCAGTACTTC	CASSLLQGGNEQYF
TRBV18	TRBJ2-5	.	TRBD1	TGTGCCAGCTCACCGACAGGGGTCCCAGAGACCCAGTACTTC	CASSPTGVPETQYF
TRBV9	TRBJ1-1	.	.	TGTGCCAGCAGCGTAGGGGTTTCGGGCGGCGAGACTGAAGCTTTCTTT	CASSVGVSGGETEAFF
TRBV7-2	TRBJ2-3	many	TRBD2	TGTGCCAGCAGCTTAGGAGGAGGCAGGGGAAGCGGGAGGGTAGCAGATACGCAGTATTTT	CASSLGGGRGSGRVADTQYF
TRBV5-1	TRBJ1-2	few	TRBD1	TGCGCCAGCAGCGGTGGGGACAGGGAGAATGGCGGCTACACCTTC	CASSGGDRENGGYTF
TRBV20-1	TRBJ2-2	.	.	TGCAGTGCTAGATTCAGGGGCGGGGCCGGGGAGCTGTTTTTT	CSARFRGGAGELFF
TRBV11-2	TRBJ2-3	few	.	TGTGCCAGCAGCCTAGCGATTACTAGCACAGATACGCAGTATTTT	CASSLAITSTDTQYF
TRBV24-1	TRBJ2-1	.	.	TGTGCCACCAGCTCCAGTCCTTTGGGGCTGAACGCGTGGAATGAGCAGTTCTTC	CATSSSPLGLNAWNEQFF
TRBV7-9	TRBJ2-2	.	TRBD2	TGTGCCAGCACCATATCTAGCGGGACCGGGGAGCTGTTTTTT	CASTISSGTGELFF
TRBV4-1	TRBJ2-5	many	.	TGCGCCAGCAGCCAGGAGACAGGGAGGGAGACCCAGTACTTC	CASSQETGRETQYF
TRBV6-6	TRBJ1-1	few	.	TGTGCCAGCACCTACGGGGTGGGAACCAACACTGAAGCTTTCTTT	CASTYGVGTNTEAFF
TRBV7-2	TRBJ2-2	.	.	TGTGCCAGCAGAGCGGGGACAACTACCGGGGAGCTGTTTTTT	CASRAGTTTGELFF
TRBV10-1	TRBJ2-1	.	TRBD1	TGCGCCAGCAGTGAGTCCGGGACAGTGCATAACAATGAGCAGTTCTTC	CASSESGTVHNNEQFF
TRBV11-2	TRBJ2-3	few	.	TGTGCCAGCGGTGGGTTTGGGCCTAGCGAGGGGTTTGCAGATACGCAGTATTTT	CASGGFGPSEGFADTQYF
TRBV20-1	TRBJ2-3	few	.	TGCAGTGCTCGAGGGGACACAGATACGCAGTATTTT	CSARGDTDTQYF
TRBV13	TRBJ2-5	few	.	TGTGCCAGCGCGGACGGGACGAATCGAGAGCAGTACTTC	CASADGTNREQYF
TRBV7-2	TRBJ1-5	few	.	TGTGCCAGCAGCTTAGCGCCGGGGGGGGATCAGCCCCAGCATTTT	CASSLAPGGDQPQHF
TRBV3-1	TRBJ2-2	.	.	TGTGCCAGCAGCCAGAGACAGCAGAACACCGGGGAGCTGTTTTTT	CASSQRQQNTGELFF
TRBV7-6	TRBJ1-2	.	.	TGTGCCAGCAGCCGCCAAACAGGCCTCTATGGCCACACCTTC	CASSRQTGLYGHTF
TRBV12-3/TRBV12-4	TRBJ2-7	many	TRBD1	TGTGCCAGCAGTTTCTCAGGGGGAAAAATCTACGAGCAGTACTTC	CASSFSGGKIYEQYF
TRBV29-1	TRBJ2-1	many	.	TGCAGCGTTTCCAGACAGGTCCGCAATGAGCAGTTCTTC	CSVSRQVRNEQFF
TRBV5-1	TRBJ2-1	.	TRBD2	TGCGCCAGCAGCCCGCGGTGGTCGGGACTAGTGAACAATGAGCAGTTCTTC	CASSPRWSGLVNNEQFF
TRBV7-6	TRBJ2-2	.	TRBD1	TGTGCCAGCAGCTTCGCCGGGACAGGAGCCACCGGGGAGCTGTTTTTT	CASSFAGTGATGELFF
TRBV20-1	TRBJ2-7	many	.	TGCAGTGCCCCCGGGGCCAACTACGAGCAGTACTTC	CSAPGANYEQYF
TRBV14	TRBJ2-1	.	.	TGTGCCAGCAGCCAAGATCCAGCGGACTCCTACAATGGGCAGTTCTTC	CASSQDPADSYNGQFF
TRBV2	TRBJ2-1	few	.	TGTGCCAGCTTCCCCGGAACAACCTACAATGAGCAGTTCTTC	CASFPGTTYNEQFF
TRBV7-2	TRBJ1-4	few	TRBD1	TGTGCCAGCAGCTGGGGACAGGATGAAAAACTGTTTTTT	CASSWGQDEKLFF
TRBV7-2	TRBJ2-1	.	.	TGTGCCAGCAGCTTATTTCGCAGGGTGGGCCCTGAAGGTGAGCAGTTCTTC	CASSLFRRVGPEGEQFF
TRBV5-1	TRBJ1-1	many	.	TGCGCCAGCAGCTTGACATTGAACACTGAAGCTTTCTTT	CASSLTLNTEAFF
TRBV10-3	TRBJ2-3	.	TRBD2	TGTGCCATCAGTGAGAGCGGGGCGGAAGATACGCAGTATTTT	CAISESGAEDTQYF
TRBV7-2	TRBJ2-5	many	.	TGTGCCAGCAGCCCACAATGGTTGGAGACCCAGTACTTC	CASSPQWLETQYF
TRBV4-3	TRBJ2-2	.	TRBD2	TGCGCCAGCAGCGGAATACTAGCGGGAGAGAGCGGGGAGCTGTTTTTT	CASSGILAGESGELFF
TRBV6-5	TRBJ2-5	few	.	TGTGCCAGCAGTTTTCAAGGGACCCAGTACTTC	CASSFQGTQYF
TRBV7-2	TRBJ2-1	many	.	TGTGCCAGCAGCTTAACCACCGGTGAGCAGTTCTTC	CASSLTTGEQFF
TRBV11-2	TRBJ1-4	.	.	TGTGCCAGCAGCTTCGGGATTGATGAAAAACTGTTTTTT	CASSFGIDEKLFF
TRBV7-9	TRBJ2-1	.	.	TGTGCCAGCAGCTTATCGTGGGAGCAGTTCTTC	CASSLSWEQFF
TRBV6-5	TRBJ1-2	.	.	TGTGCCAGCAGTTTCCTACAGGGATTTTATGGCTACACCTTC	CASSFLQGFYGYTF
TRBV2	TRBJ2-2	.	TRBD2	TGTGCCAGCCTCCCAGCGGGGGGGCCTTTTGCCGGGGAGCTGTTTTTT	CASLPAGGPFAGELFF
TRBV6-5	TRBJ1-2	many	.	TGTGCCACGTTGAGAGGGGAGATTGGCTACACCTTC	CATLRGEIGYTF
TRBV20-1	TRBJ2-5	.	.	TGCAGTGCTAGAGGGAGGCTGACGGCGCAGGGGACCCAGTACTTC	CSARGRLTAQGTQYF
TRBV5-1	TRBJ2-2	many	.	TGCGCCAGCAGCTTATACACCGGGGAGCTGTTTTTT	CASSLYTGELFF
TRBV30	TRBJ2-3	.	.	TGTGCCTGGAGGGGACTCACTAGCACAGATACGCAGTATTTT	CAWRGLTSTDTQYF
TRBV29-1	TRBJ1-3	.	.	TGCAGCGCTAAAGGGTGGAACACCATATATTTT	CSAKGWNTIYF
TRBV9	TRBJ1-2	.	.	TGTGCCAGCAGCCCGCTGGGCAGGGGCTCCCCTCTCTATGGCTACACCTTC	CASSPLGRGSPLYGYTF
TRBV7-9	TRBJ2-7	.	TRBD2	TGTGCCAGCAGCTCTGGCGGGAGGGTTGAAGAGCAGTACTTC	CASSSGGRVEEQYF
TRBV4-1	TRBJ1-5	.	.	TGCGCCAGCAGCCAAGATACCAGGGAAAGCAATCAGCCCCAGCATTTT	CASSQDTRESNQPQHF
TRBV30	TRBJ2-7	few	.	TGTGCCTGGAGGAAACGGGACCCGAACTACGAGCAGTACTTC	CAWRKRDPNYEQYF
TRBV30	TRBJ1-2	.	.	TGTGCCTGCCCTCGGGGGTGGGCGAACTATGGCTACACCTTC	CACPRGWANYGYTF
TRBV7-8	TRBJ2-1	.	.	TGTGCCAGCAGCTCCCTTGCTATCCAGTTCTTC	CASSSLAIQFF
TRBV28	TRBJ2-3	once	.	TGTGCCAGCAGGTCCCAGCTGACCACAGATACGCAGTATTTT	CASRSQLTTDTQYF
TRBV6-6	TRBJ1-5	.	.	TGTGCCAGCAGTTACTCGGACGGCAGCAATCAGCCCCAGCATTTT	CASSYSDGSNQPQHF